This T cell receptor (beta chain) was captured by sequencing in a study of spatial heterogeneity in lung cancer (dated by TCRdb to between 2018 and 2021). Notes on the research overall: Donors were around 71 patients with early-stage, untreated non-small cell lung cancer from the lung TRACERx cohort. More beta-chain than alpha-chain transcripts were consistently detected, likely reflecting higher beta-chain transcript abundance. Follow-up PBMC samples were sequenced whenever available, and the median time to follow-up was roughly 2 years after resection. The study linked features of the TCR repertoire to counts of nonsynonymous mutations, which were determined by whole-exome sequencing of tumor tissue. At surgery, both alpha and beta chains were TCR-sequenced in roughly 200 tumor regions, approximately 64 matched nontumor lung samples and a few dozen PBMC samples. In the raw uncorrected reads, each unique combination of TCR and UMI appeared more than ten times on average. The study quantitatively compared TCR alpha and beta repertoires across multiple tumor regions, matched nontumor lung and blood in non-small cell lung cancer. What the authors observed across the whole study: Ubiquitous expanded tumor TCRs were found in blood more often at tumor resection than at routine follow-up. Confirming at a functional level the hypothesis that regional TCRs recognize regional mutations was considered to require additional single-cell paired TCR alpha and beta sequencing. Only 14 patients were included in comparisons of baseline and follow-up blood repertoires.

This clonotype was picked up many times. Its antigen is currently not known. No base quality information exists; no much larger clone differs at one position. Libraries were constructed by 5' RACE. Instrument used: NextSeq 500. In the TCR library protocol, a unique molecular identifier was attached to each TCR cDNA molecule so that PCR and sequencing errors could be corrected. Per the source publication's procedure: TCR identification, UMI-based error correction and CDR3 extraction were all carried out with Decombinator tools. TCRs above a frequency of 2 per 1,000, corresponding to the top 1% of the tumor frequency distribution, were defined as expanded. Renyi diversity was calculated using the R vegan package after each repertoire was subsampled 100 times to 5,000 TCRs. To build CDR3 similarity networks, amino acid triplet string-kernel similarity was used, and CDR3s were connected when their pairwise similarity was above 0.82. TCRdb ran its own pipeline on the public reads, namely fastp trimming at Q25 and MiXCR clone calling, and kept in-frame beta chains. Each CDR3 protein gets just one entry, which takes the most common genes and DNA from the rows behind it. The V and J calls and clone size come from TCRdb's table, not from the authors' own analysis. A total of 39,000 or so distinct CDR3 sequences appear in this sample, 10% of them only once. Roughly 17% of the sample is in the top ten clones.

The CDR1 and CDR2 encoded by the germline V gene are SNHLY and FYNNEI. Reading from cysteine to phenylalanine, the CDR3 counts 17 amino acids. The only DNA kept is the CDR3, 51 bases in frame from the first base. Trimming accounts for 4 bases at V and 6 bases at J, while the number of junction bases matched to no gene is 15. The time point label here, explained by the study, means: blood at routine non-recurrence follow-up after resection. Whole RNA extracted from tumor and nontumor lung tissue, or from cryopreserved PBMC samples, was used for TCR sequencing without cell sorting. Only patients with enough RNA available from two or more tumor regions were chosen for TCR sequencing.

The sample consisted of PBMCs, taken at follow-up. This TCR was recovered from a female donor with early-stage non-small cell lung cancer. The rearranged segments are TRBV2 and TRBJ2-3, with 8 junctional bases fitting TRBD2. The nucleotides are TGTGCCAGCAGTGTCGATCCAGCGGGGGCCATGCTGGATACGCAGTATTTT. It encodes CASSVDPAGAMLDTQYF.